Below, one T cell receptor (beta chain) is given with its context. The CDR3 spans 13 residues. Germline lookup yields CDR1 SEHNR and CDR2 FQNEAQ (reference sequence). V lost 4 bases and J lost 9, with 10 bases in between. Here immunoSEQ multiplex PCR was the method, and the copy in TCRdb shows in-frame clones only, minus some. The table has just over 75,000 clones, roughly 84% seen once. The data are from a study of blood T cell repertoires in COVID-19. Background on the study: Sources were T cells, B-cell-depleted T cells, or PBMCs; the material itself was cDNA or gDNA.

The receptor comes from a man in his fifties with acute or convalescent COVID-19. The chain combines TRBV7-9 with TRBJ1-6; D gene ambiguous. The source material was peripheral blood. For the CDR3, the DNA is TGTGCCAGCAGCTACCTACTCTTTTCACCCCTCCACTTT. It translates to CASSYLLFSPLHF.